This T cell receptor (beta chain) originates from a study of CD8 T cells in ankylosing spondylitis. Making use of molecular barcodes, quantitative 5'-RACE generated TCR beta libraries. TCRdb used MiXCR to reprocess the 5' RACE reads, holding one entry per CDR3 protein. Found here are approximately 140,000 distinct CDR3 sequences, around two fifths of them singletons; the top ten hold over 12%. CDR1 is MNHNS, CDR2 SASEGT, per germline. V lost 3 bases, J lost 7 bases, and 7 bases stayed unmatched. The CDR3 totals 15 residues. Sequencing used synovial fluid, either unsorted or a sorted T cell fraction (not recorded which). This chain connects TRBV6-1 to TRBJ1-1; 11 positions match TRBD1. This receptor was taken from a male donor with ankylosing spondylitis. Here the CDR3 reads CASSDWTGGRIEAFF. CDR3 nucleotides: TGTGCCAGCAGTGATTGGACAGGGGGCCGTATTGAAGCTTTCTTT.